This entry lists 26 T cell receptor beta chains sequenced from one sample in a study of cytomegalovirus exposure and HLA in healthy donors. The PCR made use of 60 Vbeta and 13 Jbeta primers. Profiled with immunoSEQ multiplex PCR; TCRdb holds only in-frame clones, not every one. The sample has 55,000 to 70,000 clones, roughly 89% seen once; the top ten hold 2%. The specimen was PBMCs. Receptor source: a woman in her 30s in good health and CMV-seronegative.

The chain is built from TRBV5-6 and TRBJ2-7; 13 positions agree with TRBD2. From germline, CDR1 is SGHDT and CDR2 YYEEEE. The CDR3 loop spans 14 amino acids. The V and J ends lost 4 bases and 7 bases, in that order; junction bases with no gene match: 5. CDR3: CASSRTSGRREQYF. DNA for the CDR3: TGTGCCAGCAGCAGGACTAGCGGGAGAAGGGAGCAGTACTTC. Variable domain in full (rest from reference TRBV5-6 and TRBJ2-7): DAGVTQSPTHLIKTRGQQVTLRCSPKSGHDTVSWYQQALGQGPQFIFQYYEEEERQRGNFPDRFSGHQFPNYSSELNVNALLLGDSALYLCASSRTSGRREQYFGPGTRLTVT.

This sequence joins TRBV7-9 and TRBJ2-7; D is unresolved. The CDR3 length is 13 residues. The germline CDR1 and CDR2 sequences are SEHNR and FQNEAQ (reference sequence). Trimming removed 1 base from V and 4 bases from J, with 8 bases in between. The CDR3 nucleotides read TGTGCCAGCAGCTTAGGGAGCAATTACGAGCAGTACTTC. This translates into CASSLGSNYEQYF.

The rearrangement joins TRBV18 to TRBJ2-1; TRBD2 aligns across 8 bases. V lost 3 bases, J lost 7 bases, and 8 bases stayed unmatched. The CDR3 extends over 15 amino acids. Per germline, CDR1 KGHSH and CDR2 LQKENI. For the CDR3, the DNA is TGTGCCAGCTCACCGTCGAGCGGGAGTACGAATGAGCAGTTCTTC. Translation gives CASSPSSGSTNEQFF.

This clone was recorded once. The DNA for the CDR3 is TGTGCCAGTAGTATAGCCGGGAGCGACTACGAGCAGTACTTC. It codes for CASSIAGSDYEQYF. V and J are TRBV19 and TRBJ2-7, with D possibly matching TRBD2 (6 bases). The CDR3 is 14 amino acids. The V end lost 1 base, the J end lost 3 bases, and 10 bases lay between the germline ends. The germline V gene has CDR1 LNHDA and CDR2 SQIVND (reference sequence).

The J gene is TRBJ2-7, the V gene TRBV7-8; 9 nucleotides line up with TRBD1. Per germline, CDR1 SGHVS and CDR2 FQNEAQ. The CDR3 sequence is 14 residues long. V shed 4 bases, J shed 2 bases, and the junction held 3 bases outside the gene matches. The CDR3 loop reads CASSWTGEAYEQYF. The CDR3 DNA is TGTGCCAGCAGCTGGACAGGGGAGGCCTACGAGCAGTACTTC.

The gene calls are TRBV12-5 and TRBJ1-5, with D unresolved. There are 14 residues in the CDR3. The germline V gene encodes CDR1 LGHNT and CDR2 FRNRAP. Trimming removed 2 bases at V and 5 bases at J, with 10 bases between. For the CDR3, the DNA is TGTGCTAGTGGTTTGAATAGGAGGGATCAGCCCCAGCATTTT. Translating it yields CASGLNRRDQPQHF.

The chain uses TRBV12-5 and TRBJ2-1, with a tentative D call TRBD2 (5 bases). Germline CDR1 LGHNT, CDR2 FRNRAP. Trimming took 0 bases from V and 4 from J, leaving 13 bases between them. This CDR3 has 16 amino acids. The CDR3 sequence: CASGLVASGRYNEQFF. CDR3 nucleotides: TGTGCTAGTGGTTTGGTAGCCAGCGGAAGGTACAATGAGCAGTTCTTC.

CDR3 sequence (DNA): TGTGCCAGCAGCTTAGTTCCCAGCGGGATGAACACCGGGGAGCTGTTTTTT. Residues: CASSLVPSGMNTGELFF. This chain joins TRBV11-2 and TRBJ2-2; 7 nucleotides line up with TRBD2. This CDR3 comprises 17 residues. V lost 1 base, J lost 1 base, and 6 bases stayed unmatched. Germline CDR1 SGHAT, CDR2 FQNNGV.

The rearrangement uses TRBV11-1 and TRBJ2-7; TRBD1 matches 10 bases. The germline V gene has CDR1 SGHAT and CDR2 FQDESV (reference sequence). CDR3 length equals 15 residues. V trimming: 2 bases; J trimming: 3 bases; junction bases outside the gene matches: 4. CDR3 sequence (DNA): TGTGCCAGCAGCTTACTCGGGACAGGGGTCTACGAGCAGTACTTC. Amino acid sequence: CASSLLGTGVYEQYF. Using reference TRBV11-1 and TRBJ2-7 for the parts outside the CDR3, the full variable domain is EAEVAQSPRYKITEKSQAVAFWCDPISGHATLYWYRQILGQGPELLVQFQDESVVDDSQLPKDRFSAERLKGVDSTLKIQPAELGDSAMYLCASSLLGTGVYEQYFGPGTRLTVT.

This clone was observed once. V usage is TRBV28 and J usage is TRBJ2-3; no reliable D call. This CDR3 is built from 15 residues. V was clipped by 6 bases and J by 2 bases, with 15 bases between them. The germline CDR1 and CDR2 sequences are MDHEN and SYDVKM. CDR3 sequence (DNA): TGTGCCAGCAGGCCCCGACTTCGGCCCACAGATACGCAGTATTTT. Protein sequence: CASRPRLRPTDTQYF. Looking up the rest from reference TRBV28 and TRBJ2-3 gives the full variable domain: DVKVTQSSRYLVKRTGEKVFLECVQDMDHENMFWYRQDPGLGLRLIYFSYDVKMKEKGDIPEGYSVSREKKERFSLILESASTNQTSMYLCASRPRLRPTDTQYFGPGTRLTVL.

The CDR3 spells CASARTGPHYEQYF. Written as DNA, the CDR3 is TGTGCCAGTGCCCGGACAGGGCCCCACTACGAGCAGTACTTC. This chain links TRBV19 with TRBJ2-7, with 8 nucleotides matching TRBD1. The CDR3 has 14 amino acids. Germline assignment: CDR1 LNHDA and CDR2 SQIVND (reference sequence). Trimming cost V 8 bases and J 3 bases; bases outside gene matches: 9.

This clone came up a few times. This chain joins TRBV4-3 and TRBJ2-7; D ambiguous. V was shortened by 0 bases and J by 0 bases, with 9 bases between the two germline ends. The CDR3 contains 15 residues. Germline lookup yields CDR1 LGHNA and CDR2 YSLEER. CDR3 bases: TGCGCCAGCAGCCAAGATTCCAGTCTCTCCTACGAGCAGTACTTC. As protein: CASSQDSSLSYEQYF.

The chain couples TRBV10-2 to TRBJ1-2; D is possibly TRBD1 (5 bases). CDR1 WSHSY and CDR2 SAAADI come from the germline V gene. The length of the CDR3 is 14 residues. V lost 0 bases and J lost 8, with 13 bases in between. CDR3 DNA sequence: TGCGCCAGCAGTGAGTCGACAGAAAGCGGGGGCTACACCTTC. Translated, it gives CASSESTESGGYTF.

This clone was seen more than once but under ten times. The genes are TRBV7-3 and TRBJ2-7; 7 nucleotides line up with TRBD2. Germline V gene sequence: CDR1 SGHTA, CDR2 FQGTGA. Trimming removed 2 bases from V and 4 bases from J; junction bases left unmatched: 2. The length of the CDR3 is 13 residues. CDR3 in DNA: TGTGCCAGCAGCTTATCGGGGGGATACGAGCAGTACTTC. Its protein product is CASSLSGGYEQYF.

The chain is built from TRBV6-5 and TRBJ2-7; D unresolved. The CDR3 runs 12 residues. Trimming pared 5 bases from V and 3 bases from J, leaving 8 bases between. Germline V gene sequence: CDR1 MNHEY, CDR2 SVGAGI. CDR3 protein: CASSQTFYEQYF. CDR3 DNA: TGTGCCAGCAGTCAAACATTCTACGAGCAGTACTTC.

This chain connects TRBV9 to TRBJ2-2; tentative D call: TRBD1 (6 bases). The V gene's germline CDR1 is SGDLS and CDR2 YYNGEE. The CDR3 is 15 residues long. The V and J ends lost 0 bases and 2 bases respectively, with 8 bases between them. CDR3 coding DNA: TGTGCCAGCAGCGTAGACAGGGAAAACACCGGGGAGCTGTTTTTT. This sequence encodes CASSVDRENTGELFF. The variable domain in full, completed from reference TRBV9 and TRBJ2-2, reads DSGVTQTPKHLITATGQRVTLRCSPRSGDLSVYWYQQSLDQGLQFLIQYYNGEERAKGNILERFSAQQFPDLHSELNLSSLELGDSALYFCASSVDRENTGELFFGEGSRLTVL.

The chain recombines TRBV15 with TRBJ1-2, with D tentatively TRBD1 (6 bases). Germline V gene data show CDR1 as LNHNV and CDR2 as YYDKDF (reference sequence). CDR3 size: 17 residues. V lost 0 bases and J 4 bases, leaving 18 bases between the germline ends. CDR3 protein: CATSRDASRTESYGYTF. The CDR3 DNA reads as TGTGCCACCAGCAGAGATGCCAGTCGGACAGAATCCTATGGCTACACCTTC.

The rearrangement joins TRBV5-1 to TRBJ2-3; D might be TRBD2 (5 bases). Per the germline V gene, CDR1 is SGHRS and CDR2 is YFSETQ. The CDR3 is made up of 15 amino acids. The V gene lost 0 bases and the J gene lost 2 bases, with 10 bases spanning the gap. Written as DNA, the CDR3 is TGCGCCAGCAGCTTGGGGGAGCTATTCACAGATACGCAGTATTTT. This translates into CASSLGELFTDTQYF.

The CDR3 bases are TGTGCCAGCAGGCCGGGACAGGGGGCGGTTGAGCAGTACTTC. Its protein product is CASRPGQGAVEQYF. This chain connects TRBV2 to TRBJ2-7, with TRBD1 matching over 12 bases. J lost 7 bases, V lost 6 bases, and 7 bases had no gene match. Per germline, CDR1 SNHLY and CDR2 FYNNEI. This CDR3 contains 14 residues.

The chain uses TRBV5-6 and TRBJ2-7; TRBD1 might be the D (5 bases). Germline-derived CDR1 and CDR2 are SGHDT and YYEEEE. The CDR3 has 13 amino acids. Trimming took 2 bases from V and 2 from J, leaving 8 bases between them. The DNA of the CDR3 is TGTGCCAGCAGCTTAGGGGTTCCCTACGAGCAGTACTTC. Translation gives CASSLGVPYEQYF.

CDR3 sequence (DNA): TGTGCCAGCAGCTTAGCTGGCGCGGGAGGGTCAGAGACCCAGTACTTC. Translated: CASSLAGAGGSETQYF. V and J are TRBV7-2 and TRBJ2-5, with 9 bases matching TRBD2. Looked up from germline, CDR1 is SGHTA and CDR2 is FQGNSA. The CDR3 is made up of 16 amino acids. V shed 0 bases, J shed 4 bases, and the junction held 6 bases outside the gene matches.

The rearrangement joins TRBV30 to TRBJ1-6, with D possibly being TRBD1 (5 bases). V was pared by 1 base and J by 0 bases, with 13 bases between. This CDR3 contains 17 residues. Germline loops: CDR1 GTSNPN, CDR2 SVGIG (reference sequence). The CDR3 reads CAWSAERGSSYNSPLHF. In DNA form, the CDR3 reads TGTGCCTGGAGTGCGGAACGGGGGAGCTCCTATAATTCACCCCTCCACTTT.

V and J are TRBV7-9 and TRBJ2-3, with D possibly being TRBD2 (6 bases). The V gene's germline CDR1 is SEHNR and CDR2 FQNEAQ (reference sequence). CDR3 size: 12 residues. V was cut by 11 bases and J by 0 bases, with 9 bases left in between. CDR3 in amino acids: CAPGGSTDTQYF. The CDR3 DNA reads TGTGCCCCCGGAGGGAGCACAGATACGCAGTATTTT.

About this clone itself: One junction end does not reproduce the germline sequence, and a read error may be involved. The chain has TRBV7-9 and TRBJ2-7; 8 bases align to TRBD1. The germline CDR1 and CDR2 sequences are SEHNR and FQNEAQ (reference sequence). This CDR3 is 14 amino acids long. The CDR3 nucleotides are TGTTCCAGCAGCTTGGACAGGGCCCCCTACGAGCAGTACTTC. It encodes CSSSLDRAPYEQYF.

This chain joins TRBV9 and TRBJ2-1; TRBD1 is a possible D gene (5 bases). V was trimmed by 4 bases and J by 0 bases, leaving 17 bases between them. This CDR3 has 17 amino acids. Germline CDR1 reads SGDLS; CDR2 reads YYNGEE. This CDR3 reads CASSPSSQDSSYNEQFF. CDR3 bases: TGTGCCAGCAGCCCCAGTTCCCAAGACAGCTCCTACAATGAGCAGTTCTTC.

This rearrangement joins TRBV9 to TRBJ2-6; 7 bases fit TRBD2. CDR1 is SGDLS and CDR2 is YYNGEE in the germline V gene. J lost 2 bases, V lost 1 base, and 3 bases had no gene match. The CDR3 has 16 amino acids. CDR3 sequence (DNA): TGTGCCAGCAGCGTACTCGGGGGGACTGGGGCCAACGTCCTGACTTTC. It is translated as CASSVLGGTGANVLTF.